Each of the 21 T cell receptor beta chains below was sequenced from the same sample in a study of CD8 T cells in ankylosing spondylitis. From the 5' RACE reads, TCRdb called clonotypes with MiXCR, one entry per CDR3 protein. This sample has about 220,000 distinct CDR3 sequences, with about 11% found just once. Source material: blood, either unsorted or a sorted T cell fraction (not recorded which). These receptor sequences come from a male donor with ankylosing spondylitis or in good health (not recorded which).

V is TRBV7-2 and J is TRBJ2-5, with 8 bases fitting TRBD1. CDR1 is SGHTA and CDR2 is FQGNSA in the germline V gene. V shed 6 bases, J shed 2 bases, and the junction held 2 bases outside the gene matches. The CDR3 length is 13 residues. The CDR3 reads CASRRDRQETQYF. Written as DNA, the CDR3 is TGTGCCAGCAGACGGGACAGGCAAGAGACCCAGTACTTC.

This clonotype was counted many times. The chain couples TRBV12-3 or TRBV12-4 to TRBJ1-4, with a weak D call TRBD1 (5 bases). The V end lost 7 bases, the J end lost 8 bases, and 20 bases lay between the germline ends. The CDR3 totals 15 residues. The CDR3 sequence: CASIPTGTPGEKLFF. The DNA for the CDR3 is TGTGCCAGCATCCCTACCGGGACCCCGGGGGAAAAACTGTTTTTT.

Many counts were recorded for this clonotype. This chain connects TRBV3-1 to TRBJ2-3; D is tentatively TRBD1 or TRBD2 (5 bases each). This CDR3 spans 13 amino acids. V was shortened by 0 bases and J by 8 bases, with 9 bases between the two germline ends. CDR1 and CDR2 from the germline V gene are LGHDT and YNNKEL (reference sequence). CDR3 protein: CASSQDRDRTQYF. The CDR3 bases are TGTGCCAGCAGCCAAGATCGGGACCGTACGCAGTATTTT.

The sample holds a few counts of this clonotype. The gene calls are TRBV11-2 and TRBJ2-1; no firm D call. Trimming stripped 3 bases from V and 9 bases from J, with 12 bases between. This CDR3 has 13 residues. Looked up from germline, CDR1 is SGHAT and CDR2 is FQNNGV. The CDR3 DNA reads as TGTGCCAGCAGCTTCAGCCAAGAAGGTGAGCAGTTCTTC. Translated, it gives CASSFSQEGEQFF.

The CDR3 DNA is TGTGCCAGCAGTTTCTCGTCAGGCGGGGGTGAAAAACTGTTTTTT. It codes for CASSFSSGGGEKLFF. The J gene is TRBJ1-4, the V gene TRBV12-3 or TRBV12-4; maybe TRBD1 (5 bases). Trimming removed 3 bases at V and 7 bases at J, with 15 bases between. The CDR3 contains 15 residues.

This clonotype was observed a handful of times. The CDR3 sequence is CASSLKGTAMNTEAFF. The CDR3, as DNA: TGTGCCAGCAGCTTAAAAGGGACGGCAATGAACACTGAAGCTTTCTTT. This chain joins TRBV7-9 and TRBJ1-1; D is possibly TRBD1 (5 bases). The CDR3 contains 16 residues. CDR1 is SEHNR, CDR2 FQNEAQ, per germline (reference sequence). V gave up 2 bases and J gave up 0 bases, with 13 bases separating them.

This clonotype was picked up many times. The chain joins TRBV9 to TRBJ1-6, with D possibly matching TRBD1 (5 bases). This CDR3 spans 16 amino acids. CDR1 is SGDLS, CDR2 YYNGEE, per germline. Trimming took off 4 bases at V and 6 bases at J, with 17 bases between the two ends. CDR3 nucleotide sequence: TGTGCCAGCAGCACCCAAAGCGGGACCGCTAATTCACCCCTCCACTTT. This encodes CASSTQSGTANSPLHF.

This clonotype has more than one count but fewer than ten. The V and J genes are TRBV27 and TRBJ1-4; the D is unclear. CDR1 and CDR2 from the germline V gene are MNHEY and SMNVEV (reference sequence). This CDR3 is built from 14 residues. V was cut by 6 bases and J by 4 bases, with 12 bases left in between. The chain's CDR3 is CASRPGGVNEKLFF. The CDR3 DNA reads TGTGCCAGCAGACCGGGAGGAGTTAATGAAAAACTGTTTTTT.

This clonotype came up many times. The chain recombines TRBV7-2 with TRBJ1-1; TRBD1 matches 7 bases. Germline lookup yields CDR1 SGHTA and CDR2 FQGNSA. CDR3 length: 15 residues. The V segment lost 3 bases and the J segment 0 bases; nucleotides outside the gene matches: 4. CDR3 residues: CASSLGQIMNTEAFF. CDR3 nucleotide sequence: TGTGCCAGCAGCTTGGGACAGATCATGAACACTGAAGCTTTCTTT.

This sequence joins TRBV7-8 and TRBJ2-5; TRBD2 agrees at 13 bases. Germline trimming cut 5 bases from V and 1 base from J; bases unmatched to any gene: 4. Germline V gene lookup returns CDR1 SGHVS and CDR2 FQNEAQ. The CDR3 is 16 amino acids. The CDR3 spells CASSLGTSGIQETQYF. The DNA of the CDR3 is TGTGCCAGCAGCCTCGGGACTAGCGGGATCCAAGAGACCCAGTACTTC.

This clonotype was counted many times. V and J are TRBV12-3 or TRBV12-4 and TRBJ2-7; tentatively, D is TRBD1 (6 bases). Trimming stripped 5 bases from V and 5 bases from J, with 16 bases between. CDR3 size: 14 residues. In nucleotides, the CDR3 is TGTGCCAGCAGTCCTTCACAGGGTATTCACGAGCAGTACTTC. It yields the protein CASSPSQGIHEQYF.

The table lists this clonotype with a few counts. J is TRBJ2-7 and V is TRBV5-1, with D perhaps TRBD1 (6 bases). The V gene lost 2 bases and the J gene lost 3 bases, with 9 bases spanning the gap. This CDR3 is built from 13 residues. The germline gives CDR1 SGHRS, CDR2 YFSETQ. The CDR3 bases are TGCGCCAGCAGCTTCGTACAGGGCTACGAGCAGTACTTC. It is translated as CASSFVQGYEQYF.

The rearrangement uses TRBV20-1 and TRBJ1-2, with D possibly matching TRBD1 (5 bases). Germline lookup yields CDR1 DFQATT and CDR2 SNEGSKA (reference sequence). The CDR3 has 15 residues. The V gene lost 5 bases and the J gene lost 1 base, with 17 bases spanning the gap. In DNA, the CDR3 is TGCAGTGCTGGGGCCGGGACCACCCGTAACTATGGCTACACCTTC. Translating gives CSAGAGTTRNYGYTF.

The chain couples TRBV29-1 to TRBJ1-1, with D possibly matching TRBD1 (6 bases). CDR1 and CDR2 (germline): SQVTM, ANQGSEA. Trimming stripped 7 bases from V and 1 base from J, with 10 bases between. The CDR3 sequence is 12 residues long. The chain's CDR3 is CSAGTWNTEAFF. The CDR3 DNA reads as TGCAGCGCCGGGACATGGAACACTGAAGCTTTCTTT.

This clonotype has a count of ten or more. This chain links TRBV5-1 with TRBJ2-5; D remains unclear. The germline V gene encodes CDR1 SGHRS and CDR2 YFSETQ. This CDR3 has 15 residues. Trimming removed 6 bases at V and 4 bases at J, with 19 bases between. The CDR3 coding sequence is TGCGCCAGCAACCCCTCCTTGACTGGTCCAGAGACCCAGTACTTC. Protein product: CASNPSLTGPETQYF.

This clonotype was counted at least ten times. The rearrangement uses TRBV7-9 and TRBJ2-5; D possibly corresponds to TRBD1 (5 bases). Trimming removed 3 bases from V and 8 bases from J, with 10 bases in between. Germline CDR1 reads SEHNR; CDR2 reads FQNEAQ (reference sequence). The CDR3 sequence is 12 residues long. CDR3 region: CASSFRDSTQYF. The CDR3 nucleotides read TGTGCCAGCAGCTTCCGCGACAGCACCCAGTACTTC.

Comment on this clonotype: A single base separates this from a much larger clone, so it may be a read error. The DNA of the CDR3 is TGCGCCAGCAGCTTGGCAAGCTTAGCGGGCGGAGAGCCGTTCTTC. Translation gives CASSLASLAGGEPFF. The V and J genes are TRBV5-1 and TRBJ2-1; 7 nucleotides line up with TRBD2. CDR1 SGHRS and CDR2 YFSETQ come from the germline V gene. The CDR3 consists of 15 residues. Together with reference TRBV5-1 and TRBJ2-1, the CDR3 gives the full variable domain: KAGVTQTPRYLIKTRGQQVTLSCSPISGHRSVSWYQQTPGQGLQFLFEYFSETQRNKGNFPGRFSGRQFSNSRSEMNVSTLELGDSALYLCASSLASLAGGEPFFGPGTRLTVL.

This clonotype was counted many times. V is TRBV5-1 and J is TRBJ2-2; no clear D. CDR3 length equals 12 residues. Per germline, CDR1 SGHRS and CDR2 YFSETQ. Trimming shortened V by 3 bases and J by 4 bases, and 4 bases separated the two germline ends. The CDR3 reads CASSSGTGELFF. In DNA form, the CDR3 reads TGCGCCAGCAGCTCTGGCACCGGGGAGCTGTTTTTT. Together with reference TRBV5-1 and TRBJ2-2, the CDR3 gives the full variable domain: KAGVTQTPRYLIKTRGQQVTLSCSPISGHRSVSWYQQTPGQGLQFLFEYFSETQRNKGNFPGRFSGRQFSNSRSEMNVSTLELGDSALYLCASSSGTGELFFGEGSRLTVL.

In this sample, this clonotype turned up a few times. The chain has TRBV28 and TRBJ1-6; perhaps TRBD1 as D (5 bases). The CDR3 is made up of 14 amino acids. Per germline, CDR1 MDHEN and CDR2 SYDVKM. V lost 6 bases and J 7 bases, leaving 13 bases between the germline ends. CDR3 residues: CASSTGPLNSPLHF. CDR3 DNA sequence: TGTGCCAGCAGCACGGGACCGCTGAATTCACCCCTCCACTTT.

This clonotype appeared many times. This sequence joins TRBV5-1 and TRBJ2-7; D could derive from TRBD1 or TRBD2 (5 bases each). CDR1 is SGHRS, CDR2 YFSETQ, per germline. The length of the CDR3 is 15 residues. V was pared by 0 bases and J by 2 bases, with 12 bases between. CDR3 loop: CASSLAPGAAYEQYF. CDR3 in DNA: TGCGCCAGCAGCTTGGCCCCCGGGGCCGCCTACGAGCAGTACTTC.

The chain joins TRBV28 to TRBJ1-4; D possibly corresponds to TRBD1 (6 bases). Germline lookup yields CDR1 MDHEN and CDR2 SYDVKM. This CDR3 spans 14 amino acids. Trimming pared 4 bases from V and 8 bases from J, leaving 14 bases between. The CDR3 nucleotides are TGTGCCAGCAGTTCAGGGGAGAGCGGGGAAAAACTGTTTTTT. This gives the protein CASSSGESGEKLFF. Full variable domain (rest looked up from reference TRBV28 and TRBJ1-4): DVKVTQSSRYLVKRTGEKVFLECVQDMDHENMFWYRQDPGLGLRLIYFSYDVKMKEKGDIPEGYSVSREKKERFSLILESASTNQTSMYLCASSSGESGEKLFFGSGTQLSVL.